This paragraph reports one TCR beta chain. Antigen: not known. This PCR relied on a set of 60 Vbeta primers and 13 Jbeta primers. Here immunoSEQ multiplex PCR was the method, and the copy in TCRdb shows in-frame clones only, minus some. The data hold about 98,000 clones, with about four fifths observed a single time. The data stem from a study of cytomegalovirus exposure and HLA in healthy donors. Healthy bone marrow donors supplied every sample. Study-wide results and limits: Across HLA loci, a later analysis found differing TCR association rates, with DRB1 most and HLA-C fewest. Sequencing likely generated an artifact that appeared as a cluster of highly shared sequence variants. A later analysis linked a missense variant in DCLRE1C to the trimming of TCR beta V and J genes.

The germline gives CDR1 LNHNV, CDR2 YYDKDF (reference sequence). This CDR3 spans 14 amino acids. Trimming removed 7 bases at V and 2 bases at J, with 14 bases between. This clonotype was sampled from a female donor in good health and CMV-seropositive. The sample was PBMCs. The J gene is TRBJ1-2, the V gene TRBV15; D is uncertain. The CDR3 region is CATNQWLVNYGYTF. The CDR3 DNA follows: TGTGCCACCAACCAGTGGTTGGTGAACTATGGCTACACCTTC.